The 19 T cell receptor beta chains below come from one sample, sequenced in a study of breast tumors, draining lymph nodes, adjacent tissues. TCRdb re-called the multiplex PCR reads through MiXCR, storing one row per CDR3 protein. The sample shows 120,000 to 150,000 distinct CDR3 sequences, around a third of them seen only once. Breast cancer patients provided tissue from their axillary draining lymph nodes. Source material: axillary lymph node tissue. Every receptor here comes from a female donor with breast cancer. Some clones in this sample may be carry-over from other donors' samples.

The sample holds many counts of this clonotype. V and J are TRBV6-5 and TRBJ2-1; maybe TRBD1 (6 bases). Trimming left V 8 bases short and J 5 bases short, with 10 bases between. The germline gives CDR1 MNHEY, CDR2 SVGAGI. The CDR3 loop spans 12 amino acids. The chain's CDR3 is CASGGPDNEQFF. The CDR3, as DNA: TGTGCCAGCGGGGGCCCGGACAATGAGCAGTTCTTC.

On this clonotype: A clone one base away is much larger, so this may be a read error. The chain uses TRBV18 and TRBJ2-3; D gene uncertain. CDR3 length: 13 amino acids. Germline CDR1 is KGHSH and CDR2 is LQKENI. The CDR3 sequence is CASSLDPYDTQCF. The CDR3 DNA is TGTGCCAGCTCACTTGACCCCTATGATACGCAGTGTTTT.

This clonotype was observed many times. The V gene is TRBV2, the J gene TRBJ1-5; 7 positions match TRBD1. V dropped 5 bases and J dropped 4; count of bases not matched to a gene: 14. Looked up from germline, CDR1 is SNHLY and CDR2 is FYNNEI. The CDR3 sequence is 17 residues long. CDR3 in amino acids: CASSQLRQGMPNQPQHF. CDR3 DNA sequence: TGTGCCAGCAGTCAACTTAGACAGGGAATGCCGAATCAGCCCCAGCATTTT.

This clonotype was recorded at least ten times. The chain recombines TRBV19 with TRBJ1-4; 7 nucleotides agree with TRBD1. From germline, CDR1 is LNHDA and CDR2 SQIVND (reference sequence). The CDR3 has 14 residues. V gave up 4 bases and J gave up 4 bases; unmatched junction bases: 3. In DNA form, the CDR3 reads TGTGCCAGTAGTAGGGGACAGAGTAATGAAAAACTGTTTTTT. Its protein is CASSRGQSNEKLFF.

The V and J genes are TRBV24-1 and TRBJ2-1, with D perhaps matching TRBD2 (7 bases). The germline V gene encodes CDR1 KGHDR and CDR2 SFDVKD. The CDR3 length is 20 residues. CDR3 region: CVASGPAGVGAMSSYNEQFF. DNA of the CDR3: TGTGTCGCCAGTGGTCCGGCGGGGGTGGGGGCCATGAGCTCCTACAATGAGCAGTTCTTC.

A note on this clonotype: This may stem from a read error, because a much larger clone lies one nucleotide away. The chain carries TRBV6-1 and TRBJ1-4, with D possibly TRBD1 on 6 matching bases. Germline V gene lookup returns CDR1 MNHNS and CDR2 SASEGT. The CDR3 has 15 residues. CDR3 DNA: TGTGCCAGCAGTTTGGAGACAGGAACTGATGAAAAACTGTTTTTT. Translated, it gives CASSLETGTDEKLFF.

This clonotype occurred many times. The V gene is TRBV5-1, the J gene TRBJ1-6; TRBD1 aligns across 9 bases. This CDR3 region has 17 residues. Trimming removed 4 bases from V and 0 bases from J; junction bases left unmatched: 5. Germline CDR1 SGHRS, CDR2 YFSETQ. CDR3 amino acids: CASSQTGGASYNSPLHF. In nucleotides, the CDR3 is TGCGCCAGCAGCCAAACAGGGGGCGCCTCCTATAATTCACCCCTCCACTTT.

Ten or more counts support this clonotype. CDR3 in amino acids: CSARVWGAYEQYF. Here the CDR3 DNA reads TGCAGTGCTAGAGTTTGGGGGGCTTACGAGCAGTACTTC. The gene calls are TRBV20-1 and TRBJ2-7, with D perhaps given as TRBD1 or TRBD2 (6 bases each). Trimming stripped 1 base from V and 4 bases from J, with 11 bases between. The germline gives CDR1 DFQATT, CDR2 SNEGSKA (reference sequence). CDR3 size: 13 residues.

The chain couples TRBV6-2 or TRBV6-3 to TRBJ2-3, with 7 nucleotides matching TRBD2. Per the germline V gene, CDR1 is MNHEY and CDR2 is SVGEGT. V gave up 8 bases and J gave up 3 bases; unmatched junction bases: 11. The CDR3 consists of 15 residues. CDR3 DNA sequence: TGTGCCAGCGCCATGACTAGCCTGGGTACAGATACGCAGTATTTT. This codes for CASAMTSLGTDTQYF.

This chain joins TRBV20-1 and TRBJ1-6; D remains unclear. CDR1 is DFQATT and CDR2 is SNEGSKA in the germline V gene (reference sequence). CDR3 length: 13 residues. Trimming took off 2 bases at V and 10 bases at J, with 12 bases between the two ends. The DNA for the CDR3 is TGCAGTGCTAGACTTCCGGGTGGCTCACCCCTCCACTTT. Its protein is CSARLPGGSPLHF.

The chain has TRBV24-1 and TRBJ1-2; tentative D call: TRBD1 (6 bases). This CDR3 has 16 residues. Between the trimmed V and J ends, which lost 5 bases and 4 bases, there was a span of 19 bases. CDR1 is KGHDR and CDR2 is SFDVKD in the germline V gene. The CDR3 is CATSARVGRTAYGYTF. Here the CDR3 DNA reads TGTGCCACCAGTGCTAGAGTCGGGAGGACAGCCTATGGCTACACCTTC.

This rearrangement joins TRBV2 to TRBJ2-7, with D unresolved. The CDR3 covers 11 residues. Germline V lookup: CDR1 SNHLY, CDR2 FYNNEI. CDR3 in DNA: TGTGCTGGCAGCAGGATGTGGGAGCAGTACTTC. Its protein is CAGSRMWEQYF. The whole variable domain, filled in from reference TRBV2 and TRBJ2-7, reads EPEVTQTPSHQVTQMGQEVILRCVPISNHLYFYWYRQILGQKVEFLVSFYNNEISEKSEIFDDQFSVERPDGSNFTLKIRSTKLEDSAMYFCAGSRMWEQYFGPGTRLTVT.

CDR3 region: CASSRASDTF. The CDR3 nucleotides read TGTGCCAGCAGCAGGGCTAGCGACACCTTC. J is TRBJ1-2 and V is TRBV7-3; D unresolved. This CDR3 spans 10 amino acids. Germline-derived CDR1 and CDR2 are SGHTA and FQGTGA. V dropped 5 bases and J dropped 12 bases, with 10 bases sitting between them.

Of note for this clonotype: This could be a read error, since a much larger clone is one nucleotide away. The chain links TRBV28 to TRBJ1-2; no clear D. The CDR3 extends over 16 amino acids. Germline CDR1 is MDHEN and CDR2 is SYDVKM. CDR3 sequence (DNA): TGTGTCAGCAGTATCCGCGCACATTCGTCTAACTATGGCTACACCTTC. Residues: CVSSIRAHSSNYGYTF.

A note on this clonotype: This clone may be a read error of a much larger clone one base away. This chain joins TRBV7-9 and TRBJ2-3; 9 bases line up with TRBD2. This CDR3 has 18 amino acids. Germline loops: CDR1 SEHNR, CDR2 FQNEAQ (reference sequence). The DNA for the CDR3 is TGTGCCAGCAGCTTAGGTGGGACTAGCAGGGGCAGCACACATACGCAGTATTTT. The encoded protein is CASSLGGTSRGSTHTQYF.

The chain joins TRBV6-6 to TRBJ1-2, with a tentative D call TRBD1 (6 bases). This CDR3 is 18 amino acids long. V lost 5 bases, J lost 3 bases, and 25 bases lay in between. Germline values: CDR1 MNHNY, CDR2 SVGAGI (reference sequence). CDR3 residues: CASSPSNAGQGRDYGYTF. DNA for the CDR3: TGTGCCAGCAGTCCGTCGAACGCAGGCCAGGGGAGAGACTATGGCTACACCTTC.

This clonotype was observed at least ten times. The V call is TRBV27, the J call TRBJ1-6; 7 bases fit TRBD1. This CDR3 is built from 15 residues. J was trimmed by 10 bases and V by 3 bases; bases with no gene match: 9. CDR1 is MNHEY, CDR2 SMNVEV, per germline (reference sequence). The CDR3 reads CASSFLATGSSPLHF. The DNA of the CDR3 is TGTGCCAGCAGTTTTTTGGCGACAGGGAGCTCACCCCTCCACTTT.

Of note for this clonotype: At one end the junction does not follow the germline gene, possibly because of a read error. The CDR3 DNA follows: TGTGCCAGCAGCTTGGCTGACTTTCAAGAGACCCAGTCCTTC. Amino acid sequence: CASSLADFQETQSF. The chain is built from TRBV9 and TRBJ2-5; D not resolved. The CDR3 has 14 amino acids. Germline assignment: CDR1 SGDLS and CDR2 YYNGEE.

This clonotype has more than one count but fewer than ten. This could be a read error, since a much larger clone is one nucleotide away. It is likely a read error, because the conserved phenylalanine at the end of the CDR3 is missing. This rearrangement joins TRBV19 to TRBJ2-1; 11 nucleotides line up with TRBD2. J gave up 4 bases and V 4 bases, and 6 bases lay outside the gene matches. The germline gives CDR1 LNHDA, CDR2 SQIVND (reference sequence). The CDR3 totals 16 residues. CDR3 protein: CASSNPTSGGYNEQFS. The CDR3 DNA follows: TGTGCCAGTAGTAACCCTACTAGCGGGGGTTACAATGAGCAGTTCTCC.